The clone carrying this T cell receptor (beta chain) has a handful of counts. Its antigen is as yet unknown. The data belong to a study of T cells after yellow fever vaccination. Study context: Fractions of limited cellularity were prepared by means of SMART-Seq v4 Ultra Low Input. Broader study findings: Shared CD4/CD8 clonotypes were a small share, likely from convergent recombination. It was a weaker secondary response, yet one that peaked faster, at day 5 versus 15.

TCRdb fed the 5' RACE reads into MiXCR, producing one record per CDR3 protein. The sample lists about 330,000 distinct CDR3 sequences; 6.8% were seen once. This sequence was found in a young man who received the YFV17D yellow fever vaccine. Here the sequenced sample was PBMCs, taken roughly 45 days after the first yellow fever vaccination.

CDR3 protein: CSALPTMDNTEAFF. The CDR3 DNA reads as TGCAGTGCTCTCCCCACGATGGATAACACTGAAGCTTTCTTT. The rearrangement links TRBV20-1 to TRBJ1-1; D is unclear. Trimming took off 5 bases at V and 2 bases at J, with 15 bases between the two ends. CDR1 and CDR2 from the germline V gene are DFQATT and SNEGSKA (reference sequence). This CDR3 region has 14 residues.